The next 21 T cell receptor beta chains were all read from a single sample in a study of post-analysis software for immune sequencing data. Carried by the TCR beta cDNA libraries were unique molecular identifiers. TCRdb used MiXCR to reprocess the PCR reads, holding one entry per CDR3 protein. The sample lists about 160,000 distinct CDR3 sequences; 35% to 40% were seen once. Sequences were derived from blood, sampled after autologous hematopoietic stem cell transplantation. These receptors originate from a girl aged 5-17 years with multiple sclerosis.

The chain joins TRBV12-3 or TRBV12-4 to TRBJ1-5, with 8 bases matching TRBD1. V shed 6 bases and J 5 bases; nucleotides not matched to a gene: 6. This CDR3 spans 14 amino acids. The CDR3 DNA reads TGTGCCAGCAGCCCAACAGGGGGAGATCAGCCCCAGCATTTT. Its protein product is CASSPTGGDQPQHF.

Comments on this clonotype: A single base separates this from a much larger clone, so it may be a read error. This chain links TRBV10-3 with TRBJ2-7, with D possibly matching TRBD1 (5 bases). Germline values: CDR1 ENHRY, CDR2 SYGVKD. The CDR3 runs 12 residues. The CDR3 bases are TGTGCCATCCTGACAGATAACTACGAGCGGTACTTC. It is translated as CAILTDNYERYF.

This clonotype was found a few times. The chain recombines TRBV9 with TRBJ2-7, with D possibly TRBD1 on 5 matching bases. Trimming took off 0 bases at V and 4 bases at J, with 17 bases between the two ends. In germline, CDR1 is SGDLS, CDR2 YYNGEE. This CDR3 has 16 amino acids. CDR3 protein: CASSVAGMGPPYEQYF. CDR3 in DNA: TGTGCCAGCAGCGTAGCTGGAATGGGGCCTCCTTACGAGCAGTACTTC.

This clonotype appeared a single time. This chain joins TRBV5-1 and TRBJ2-1; the match to TRBD2 covers 8 bases. Germline values: CDR1 SGHRS, CDR2 YFSETQ. V lost 4 bases, J lost 5 bases, and 11 bases stayed unmatched. CDR3 length: 16 amino acids. The DNA of the CDR3 is TGCGCCAGCAGCCCCACGGAGGCGGGAGGACACAATGAGCAGTTCTTC. Its translation is CASSPTEAGGHNEQFF.

This clonotype has a handful of counts. The J gene is TRBJ2-5, the V gene TRBV9; 8 nucleotides agree with TRBD1. The trim removed 2 bases at V and 1 base at J, leaving 4 bases unmatched. Germline V lookup: CDR1 SGDLS, CDR2 YYNGEE. The CDR3 contains 15 residues. This CDR3 reads CASSVSGTGQETQYF. The CDR3 DNA reads TGTGCCAGCAGCGTTTCGGGGACAGGCCAAGAGACCCAGTACTTC.

J is TRBJ1-5 and V is TRBV20-1; D call uncertain. Trimming removed 1 base from V and 1 base from J, with 14 bases in between. CDR1 is DFQATT and CDR2 is SNEGSKA in the germline V gene (reference sequence). The CDR3 contains 16 residues. CDR3 region: CSARVWGQASNQPQHF. CDR3 sequence (DNA): TGCAGTGCTAGAGTTTGGGGTCAGGCCAGCAATCAGCCCCAGCATTTT.

This clonotype was detected only once. V gene TRBV7-2 combines with J gene TRBJ2-3; D is unclear. This CDR3 has 13 amino acids. Trimming took 6 bases from V and 1 from J, leaving 8 bases between them. In germline, CDR1 is SGHTA, CDR2 FQGNSA. The CDR3 here is CASSDRRTDTQYF. DNA for the CDR3: TGTGCCAGCAGTGACCGCCGCACAGATACGCAGTATTTT.

This clonotype was seen only a few times. The V gene is TRBV6-4, the J gene TRBJ2-3; 14 bases map to TRBD2. CDR1 and CDR2 from the germline V gene are MRHNA and SNTAGT. Trimming took 5 bases from V and 6 from J; bases not matched to a gene: 4. This CDR3 has 15 amino acids. Written as DNA, the CDR3 is TGTGCCAGCAGTACGAGGACTAGCGGGAGGGATACGCAGTATTTT. This gives the protein CASSTRTSGRDTQYF.

This clonotype was seen more than once but under ten times. A much larger clonotype is one base distant, so this may be a read error. For the CDR3, the DNA is TGCAGCGTTGCGGGGGGGGCAGACTACAATGAGCAGTACTTC. Translating it yields CSVAGGADYNEQYF. This chain links TRBV29-1 with TRBJ2-7; 8 bases are shared with TRBD2. The CDR3 contains 14 residues. The V and J ends lost 4 bases and 7 bases, in that order; junction bases with no gene match: 12. The V gene's germline CDR1 is SQVTM and CDR2 ANQGSEA.

V and J are TRBV6-5 and TRBJ2-1; the D gene is possibly TRBD1 (6 bases). The germline CDR1 and CDR2 sequences are MNHEY and SVGAGI. Trimming shortened V by 3 bases and J by 10 bases, and 13 bases separated the two germline ends. CDR3 length: 13 residues. Written as DNA, the CDR3 is TGTGCCAGCAGTTATTCGCAGGGGTCCGAGCAGTTCTTC. This gives the protein CASSYSQGSEQFF.

The gene calls are TRBV6-2 or TRBV6-3 and TRBJ2-1, with D unclear. The CDR3 length is 13 residues. V dropped 2 bases and J dropped 3 bases, with 5 bases sitting between them. The germline gives CDR1 MNHEY, CDR2 SVGEGT. The CDR3: CASSYEFYNEQFF. Here the CDR3 DNA reads TGTGCCAGCAGTTACGAGTTCTACAATGAGCAGTTCTTC.

This clonotype was detected only a few times. The chain combines TRBV6-5 with TRBJ2-1; D is uncertain. The closer fit of TRBJ2-7 to the DNA end suggests the J call may be wrong. This CDR3 has 13 amino acids. The germline V gene has CDR1 MNHEY and CDR2 SVGAGI. The CDR3 nucleotides are TGTGCCAGCAGTTACTCCGTCCGCAATGAGCAGTACTTC. Amino acids: CASSYSVRNEQYF.

This clonotype appeared a few times. The chain is built from TRBV15 and TRBJ2-1; 9 positions match TRBD2. Germline CDR1 reads LNHNV; CDR2 reads YYDKDF (reference sequence). V was clipped by 0 bases and J by 8 bases; unmatched bases: 11. The CDR3 runs 17 residues. CDR3 region: CATSRDWAGGPSDEQFF. The CDR3 DNA is TGTGCCACCAGCAGAGATTGGGCGGGAGGGCCCTCTGATGAGCAGTTCTTC.

In this sample, this clonotype turned up a few times. The chain combines TRBV5-4 with TRBJ1-4, with TRBD1 identical over 7 bases. CDR3 length equals 14 residues. V shed 5 bases, J shed 1 base, and the junction held 2 bases outside the gene matches. Germline V gene lookup returns CDR1 SGHNT and CDR2 YYREEE (reference sequence). The CDR3 reads CASSAGGTNEKLFF. In DNA, the CDR3 is TGTGCCAGCAGTGCAGGGGGAACTAATGAAAAACTGTTTTTT.

The genes are TRBV15 and TRBJ1-5; D gene ambiguous. CDR1 and CDR2 from the germline V gene are LNHNV and YYDKDF (reference sequence). Trimming shortened V by 1 base and J by 7 bases, and 11 bases separated the two germline ends. The CDR3 runs 14 residues. The CDR3 protein is CATSRARNDQPQHF. For the CDR3, the DNA is TGTGCCACCAGCAGAGCCCGAAATGACCAGCCCCAGCATTTT.

The V and J genes are TRBV20-1 and TRBJ2-1, with 8 bases lining up with TRBD2. The CDR3 is 16 residues long. The V segment lost 3 bases and the J segment 2 bases; nucleotides outside the gene matches: 9. From germline, CDR1 is DFQATT and CDR2 SNEGSKA (reference sequence). The CDR3, as DNA: TGCAGTGCTAGTGTACTAGCGGAGAAAACCTACAATGAGCAGTTCTTC. It translates to CSASVLAEKTYNEQFF.

This clonotype was detected only a few times. This chain uses TRBV20-1 with TRBJ2-7; TRBD1 might be the D (6 bases). This CDR3 is built from 16 residues. Between the trimmed V and J ends, which lost 0 bases and 0 bases, there was a span of 15 bases. CDR1 and CDR2 from the germline V gene are DFQATT and SNEGSKA (reference sequence). The chain's CDR3 is CSARDGYRAGSYEQYF. CDR3 DNA sequence: TGCAGTGCTAGAGACGGCTACAGGGCAGGCTCCTACGAGCAGTACTTC.

In its sample, this clonotype was seen once. The rearrangement links TRBV7-2 to TRBJ2-1, with a weak D call TRBD2 (6 bases). V lost 5 bases to trimming and J lost 1 base, with 18 bases between them. The CDR3 is 17 residues long. From germline, CDR1 is SGHTA and CDR2 FQGNSA. The CDR3 loop reads CASSRREPGSSYNEQFF. The CDR3 DNA is TGTGCCAGCAGCCGGCGGGAACCGGGGTCGTCCTACAATGAGCAGTTCTTC. The variable domain in full, with the rest retrieved from reference TRBV7-2 and TRBJ2-1, is GAGVSQSPSNKVTEKGKDVELRCDPISGHTALYWYRQSLGQGLEFLIYFQGNSAPDKSGLPSDRFSAERTGGSVSTLTIQRTQQEDSAVYLCASSRREPGSSYNEQFFGPGTRLTVL.

The chain joins TRBV29-1 to TRBJ2-5, with unresolved D. The V gene's germline CDR1 is SQVTM and CDR2 ANQGSEA. V dropped 7 bases and J dropped 4 bases, with 19 bases sitting between them. The CDR3 loop spans 14 amino acids. In DNA form, the CDR3 reads TGCAGCGCCATCGGATGGGGTGAAGGAGAGACCCAGTACTTC. Translating it yields CSAIGWGEGETQYF. The full variable domain, its missing parts supplied by reference TRBV29-1 and TRBJ2-5, is SAVISQKPSRDICQRGTSLTIQCQVDSQVTMMFWYRQQPGQSLTLIATANQGSEATYESGFVIDKFPISRPNLTFSTLTVSNMSPEDSSIYLCSAIGWGEGETQYFGPGTRLLVL.

This clonotype occurred a few times. The V and J genes are TRBV6-2 or TRBV6-3 and TRBJ2-5, with 11 nucleotides matching TRBD2. V lost 6 bases, J lost 3 bases, and 0 bases stayed unmatched. Germline values: CDR1 MNHEY, CDR2 SVGEGT. This CDR3 is 13 amino acids long. CDR3 nucleotide sequence: TGTGCCAGCAGGACTAGCGGGAAAGAGACCCAGTACTTC. Amino acid sequence: CASRTSGKETQYF.

This clonotype was observed a few times. Because it lacks the conserved phenylalanine or tryptophan at the end, this CDR3 is likely a read error. This rearrangement joins TRBV29-1 to TRBJ1-2, with D possibly TRBD1 on 5 matching bases. Trimming cost V 6 bases and J 6 bases, with 17 bases left between them. The CDR3 spans 13 residues. Per germline, CDR1 SQVTM and CDR2 ANQGSEA. This chain's CDR3 is CSVWDITGNGYTV. DNA of the CDR3: TGCAGCGTCTGGGATATCACAGGCAATGGCTACACCGTC.